The 21 T cell receptor beta chains in this list originate from one sample, sequenced in a study of graft-versus-host responses after intestinal transplantation. For these receptors, no antigen is known. Libraries were prepared by immunoSEQ multiplex PCR; TCRdb keeps only in-frame clonotypes and omits some of them. The data hold 85,000 to 100,000 clones, with 85% to 95% observed a single time. The sequenced sample was unstimulated CD8+ T cells sorted from spleen or lymph node cells, obtained before transplant. These receptors originate from a human donor who was the organ donor for an intestinal transplant.

This chain links TRBV10-3 with TRBJ2-7; 9 bases line up with TRBD2. The CDR3 covers 14 residues. V shed 5 bases and J 7 bases; nucleotides not matched to a gene: 9. Germline CDR1 is ENHRY and CDR2 is SYGVKD. DNA for the CDR3: TGTGCCATCAGTTCTAGCGGGGAGGCTAGGGAGCAGTACTTC. Translation: CAISSSGEAREQYF.

V and J are TRBV4-1 and TRBJ2-3; possible D gene TRBD2, 6 bases. This CDR3 is built from 15 residues. V shed 0 bases and J shed 6 bases, with 13 bases lying between them. Germline-derived CDR1 and CDR2 are MGHRA and YSYEKL. For the CDR3, the DNA is TGCGCCAGCAGCCAAGATTCCGGGAGTACGGATACGCAGTATTTT. Its translation is CASSQDSGSTDTQYF.

The chain employs TRBV9 and TRBJ1-1; D gene uncertain. V was clipped by 3 bases and J by 5 bases, with 14 bases between them. From germline, CDR1 is SGDLS and CDR2 YYNGEE. This CDR3 has 14 residues. The CDR3 loop is CASSAATGGTEAFF. The DNA of the CDR3 is TGTGCCAGCAGCGCGGCGACGGGCGGGACTGAAGCTTTCTTT.

This chain connects TRBV5-4 to TRBJ1-6; 11 nucleotides align to TRBD1. In germline, CDR1 is SGHNT, CDR2 YYREEE (reference sequence). V lost 0 bases and J lost 8; bases outside the gene matches: 4. The CDR3 runs 16 residues. In DNA form, the CDR3 reads TGTGCCAGCAGCTTGGACGGGACAGGGGGGGATTCACCCCTCCACTTT. Amino acid sequence: CASSLDGTGGDSPLHF.

This chain connects TRBV30 to TRBJ2-2; 10 bases fit TRBD2. Germline CDR1 reads GTSNPN; CDR2 reads SVGIG (reference sequence). The CDR3 extends over 18 amino acids. Trimming at V came to 0 bases and at J to 4 bases, leaving 11 bases not matched to a gene. This CDR3 reads CAWSVGLAGVLSTGELFF. For the CDR3, the DNA is TGTGCCTGGAGTGTAGGGCTAGCGGGAGTTTTATCCACCGGGGAGCTGTTTTTT.

The rearrangement joins TRBV11-2 to TRBJ2-1; TRBD2 aligns across 8 bases. The V and J ends lost 6 bases and 3 bases, in that order; junction bases with no gene match: 4. The germline CDR1 and CDR2 sequences are SGHAT and FQNNGV. The CDR3 runs to 14 residues. The CDR3 sequence is CASRPGRDYNEQFF. As DNA, the CDR3 is TGTGCCAGCAGGCCCGGGAGGGACTACAATGAGCAGTTCTTC.

The chain joins TRBV9 to TRBJ2-3; D might be TRBD2 (5 bases). CDR3 size: 16 residues. Trimming pared 2 bases from V and 2 bases from J, leaving 15 bases between. Germline V gene sequence: CDR1 SGDLS, CDR2 YYNGEE. The CDR3 reads CASSVGLADATDTQYF. Written as DNA, the CDR3 is TGTGCCAGCAGCGTCGGGCTAGCCGACGCCACAGATACGCAGTATTTT.

This clone was seen a single time. V is TRBV23-1 and J is TRBJ2-5, with 11 positions matching TRBD2. TRBV23-1 is flagged as an ORF with uncertain function. The CDR3 runs 16 residues. V gave up 2 bases and J gave up 3 bases; unmatched junction bases: 5. DNA for the CDR3: TGCGCCAGCAGTCAAATGGGGACTAGCGGAAAAGAGACCCAGTACTTC. Its translation is CASSQMGTSGKETQYF.

This chain uses TRBV25-1 with TRBJ2-5, with TRBD2 matching 8 bases. Unmatched junction bases numbered 5, after V lost 3 bases and J lost 2 bases. This CDR3 has 15 amino acids. Germline CDR1 is MGHDK and CDR2 is SYGVNS. The CDR3 sequence: CASSDTTSGQETQYF. CDR3 coding DNA: TGTGCCAGCAGTGATACAACTAGCGGACAAGAGACCCAGTACTTC.

This chain links TRBV4-1 with TRBJ2-3; D remains ambiguous. CDR3 length equals 13 residues. Trimming cost V 4 bases and J 2 bases, with 7 bases left between them. Germline V gene data show CDR1 as MGHRA and CDR2 as YSYEKL. The chain's CDR3 is CASSPSITDTQYF. The CDR3 region has the DNA TGCGCCAGCAGCCCGAGCATCACAGATACGCAGTATTTT.

The rearrangement uses TRBV5-6 and TRBJ2-1, with 14 bases fitting TRBD2. The CDR3 has 17 amino acids. The V and J ends lost 0 bases and 7 bases, in that order; junction bases with no gene match: 6. Germline V gives CDR1 SGHDT, CDR2 YYEEEE. As DNA, the CDR3 is TGTGCCAGCAGCTTGGGCGGGACTAGCGGGAGTTGGAATGAGCAGTTCTTC. Its protein is CASSLGGTSGSWNEQFF.

This chain uses TRBV30 with TRBJ2-5; 11 bases line up with TRBD2. Germline CDR1 and CDR2: GTSNPN and SVGIG (reference sequence). The CDR3 runs 14 residues. After removal of 4 bases from V and 5 bases from J, the junction contained 6 bases not matched to a gene. The CDR3 is CAWTLAGGGETQYF. CDR3 coding DNA: TGTGCCTGGACCCTAGCGGGAGGTGGGGAGACCCAGTACTTC.

The chain uses TRBV29-1 and TRBJ1-1; D unresolved. Trimming took off 3 bases at V and 1 base at J, with 12 bases between the two ends. Germline V lookup: CDR1 SQVTM, CDR2 ANQGSEA. The CDR3 loop spans 14 amino acids. CDR3 region: CSVEERRENTEAFF. The CDR3 nucleotides are TGCAGCGTTGAGGAGAGACGGGAGAACACTGAAGCTTTCTTT.

The chain couples TRBV4-1 to TRBJ1-6, with a weak D call TRBD1 (6 bases). Germline V gene lookup returns CDR1 MGHRA and CDR2 YSYEKL. The length of the CDR3 is 16 residues. V was clipped by 4 bases and J by 4 bases, with 14 bases between them. CDR3 region: CASSPSAGQYNSPLHF. The CDR3 DNA sequence: TGCGCCAGCAGCCCCAGTGCCGGACAGTATAATTCACCCCTCCACTTT.

This rearrangement joins TRBV4-1 to TRBJ1-1; D uncertain. Trimming removed 2 bases from V and 0 bases from J, with 10 bases in between. There are 15 residues in the CDR3. Germline assignment: CDR1 MGHRA and CDR2 YSYEKL. CDR3 protein: CASSQIAGMNTEAFF. CDR3 DNA: TGCGCCAGCAGCCAAATAGCGGGGATGAACACTGAAGCTTTCTTT.

V usage is TRBV28 and J usage is TRBJ1-2, with TRBD1 identical over 7 bases. The germline CDR1 and CDR2 sequences are MDHEN and SYDVKM. J lost 5 bases, V lost 8 bases, and 23 bases had no gene match. The CDR3 has 18 amino acids. CDR3 sequence: CASEQATGAFRNPYGYTF. The CDR3 DNA follows: TGTGCCAGCGAACAGGCAACAGGGGCGTTTCGAAATCCTTATGGCTACACCTTC.

The chain links TRBV9 to TRBJ1-2; 7 positions agree with TRBD1. Germline CDR1 is SGDLS and CDR2 is YYNGEE. V was clipped by 0 bases and J by 4 bases; unmatched bases: 12. The CDR3 is 17 residues long. The CDR3 sequence: CASSVGTGRGTSYGYTF. CDR3 sequence (DNA): TGTGCCAGCAGCGTAGGGACAGGTAGGGGAACGAGCTATGGCTACACCTTC.

Only one count was recorded for this clone. The CDR3 coding sequence is TGTGCAACGAGACAGGGGGTGGCTGAAGCTTTCTTT. Its translation is CATRQGVAEAFF. This chain connects TRBV13 to TRBJ1-1; 9 nucleotides match TRBD1. This CDR3 spans 12 amino acids. Germline CDR1 reads PRHDT; CDR2 reads FYEKMQ (reference sequence).

This chain connects TRBV5-4 to TRBJ1-1, with a possible D match to TRBD1 (5 bases). V lost 6 bases and J lost 2, with 17 bases in between. In germline, CDR1 is SGHNT, CDR2 YYREEE (reference sequence). The CDR3 length is 15 residues. The CDR3 region has the DNA TGTGCCAGCACCATTCGGGGGGGACTAAACACTGAAGCTTTCTTT. Encoded protein: CASTIRGGLNTEAFF.

The chain links TRBV28 to TRBJ2-7; a possible D gene is TRBD2 (6 bases). V lost 8 bases and J lost 8, with 13 bases in between. Germline lookup yields CDR1 MDHEN and CDR2 SYDVKM. This CDR3 spans 11 amino acids. The CDR3 nucleotides are TGTGCCAGCGGGGACTTTCCCAAGCAGTACTTC. This gives the protein CASGDFPKQYF.

This sequence joins TRBV9 and TRBJ1-2, with D hard to call. The CDR3 runs to 14 residues. V gave up 0 bases and J gave up 6 bases, with 12 bases separating them. The germline V gene encodes CDR1 SGDLS and CDR2 YYNGEE. CDR3 bases: TGTGCCAGCAGCGTAGAGGGAGTCATCAATGGCTACACCTTC. This sequence encodes CASSVEGVINGYTF.